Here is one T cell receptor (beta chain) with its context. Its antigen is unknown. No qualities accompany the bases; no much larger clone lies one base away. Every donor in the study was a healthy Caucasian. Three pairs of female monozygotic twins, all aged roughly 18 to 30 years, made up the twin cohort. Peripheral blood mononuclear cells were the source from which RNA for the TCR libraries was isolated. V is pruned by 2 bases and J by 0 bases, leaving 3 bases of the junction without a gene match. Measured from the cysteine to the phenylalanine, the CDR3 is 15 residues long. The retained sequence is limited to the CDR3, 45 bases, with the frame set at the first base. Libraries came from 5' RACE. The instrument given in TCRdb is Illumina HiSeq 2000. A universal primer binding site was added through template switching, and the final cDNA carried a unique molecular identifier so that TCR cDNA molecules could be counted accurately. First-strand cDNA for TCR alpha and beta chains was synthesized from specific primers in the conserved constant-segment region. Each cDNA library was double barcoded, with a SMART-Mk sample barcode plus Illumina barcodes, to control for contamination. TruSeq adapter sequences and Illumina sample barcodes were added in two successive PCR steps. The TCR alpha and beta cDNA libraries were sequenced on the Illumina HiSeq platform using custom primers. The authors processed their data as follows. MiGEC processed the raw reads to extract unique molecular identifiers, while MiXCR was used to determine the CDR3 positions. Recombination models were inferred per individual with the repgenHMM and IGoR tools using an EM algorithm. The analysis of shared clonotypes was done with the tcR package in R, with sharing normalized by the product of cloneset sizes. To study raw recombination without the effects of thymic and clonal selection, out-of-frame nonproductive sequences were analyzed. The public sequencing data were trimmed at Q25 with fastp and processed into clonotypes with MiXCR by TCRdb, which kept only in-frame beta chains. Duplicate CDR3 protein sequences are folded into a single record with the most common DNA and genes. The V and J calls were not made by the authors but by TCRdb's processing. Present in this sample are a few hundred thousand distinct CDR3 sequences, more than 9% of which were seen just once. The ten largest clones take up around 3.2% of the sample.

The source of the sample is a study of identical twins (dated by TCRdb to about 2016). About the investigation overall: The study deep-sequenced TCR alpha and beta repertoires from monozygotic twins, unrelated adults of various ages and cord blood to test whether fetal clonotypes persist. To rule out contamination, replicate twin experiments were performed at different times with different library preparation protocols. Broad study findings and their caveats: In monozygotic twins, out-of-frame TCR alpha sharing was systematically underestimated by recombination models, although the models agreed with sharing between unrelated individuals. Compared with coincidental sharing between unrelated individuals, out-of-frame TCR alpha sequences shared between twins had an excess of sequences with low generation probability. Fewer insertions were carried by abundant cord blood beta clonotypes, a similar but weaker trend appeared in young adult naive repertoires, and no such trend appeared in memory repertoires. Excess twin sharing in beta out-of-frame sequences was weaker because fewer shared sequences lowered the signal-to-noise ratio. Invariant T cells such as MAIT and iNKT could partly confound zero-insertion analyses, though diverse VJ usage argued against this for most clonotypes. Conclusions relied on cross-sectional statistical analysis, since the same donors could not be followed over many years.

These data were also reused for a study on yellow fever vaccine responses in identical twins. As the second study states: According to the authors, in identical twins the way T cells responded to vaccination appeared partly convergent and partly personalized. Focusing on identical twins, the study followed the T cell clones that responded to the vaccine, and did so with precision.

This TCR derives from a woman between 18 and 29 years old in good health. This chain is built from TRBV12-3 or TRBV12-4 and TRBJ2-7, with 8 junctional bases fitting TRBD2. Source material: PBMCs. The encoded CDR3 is CASSLIAGLSYEQYF. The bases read TGTGCCAGCAGTTTAATAGCGGGGCTCTCCTACGAGCAGTACTTC.